A selection of T cell receptor beta chains follows, all from one sample in a study of OX40 agonist ivuxolimab in advanced cancers. The assay was immunoSEQ multiplex PCR, and TCRdb's table has in-frame clones only and misses some. This sample has around 69,000 clones, with approximately 90% found just once. The sequenced sample was CD4+ or CD8+ T cells sorted from blood, obtained in a trial of the OX40 agonist ivuxolimab. The receptor source for this set is an adult with an advanced solid tumor such as melanoma, head and neck, liver or kidney cancer. Each CDR3 is given with its conserved first and last residue. The order of the fields is V gene, J gene, D gene, clone size, CDR3 protein, CDR3 DNA. The D gene is left open where the match is weak. Where a row states a size, it is once, few, many or the class of an expanded clone; other rows omit it.

v_gene: TRBV19
j_gene: TRBJ1-2
d_gene: TRBD1
abundance: -
CDR3aa: CASSIVAGGVRDGYTF
CDR3nt: TGTGCCAGTAGTATAGTGGCAGGGGGCGTAAGAGATGGCTACACCTTC

v_gene: TRBV4-2
j_gene: TRBJ2-1
d_gene: TRBD2
abundance: -
CDR3aa: CASSQDPAGGSGEQFF
CDR3nt: TGTGCCAGCAGCCAAGACCCTGCGGGAGGTTCGGGGGAGCAGTTCTTC

v_gene: TRBV4-2
j_gene: TRBJ2-2
d_gene: TRBD2
abundance: -
CDR3aa: CASSTGLAGVAGELFF
CDR3nt: TGTGCCAGCAGCACGGGACTAGCGGGAGTCGCCGGGGAGCTGTTTTTT

v_gene: TRBV25-1
j_gene: TRBJ1-2
d_gene: TRBD1
abundance: -
CDR3aa: CASSEEGDRVYGYTF
CDR3nt: TGTGCCAGCAGTGAAGAGGGGGACAGGGTCTATGGCTACACCTTC

v_gene: TRBV5-5
j_gene: TRBJ2-7
d_gene: TRBD1
abundance: -
CDR3aa: CASSLVWDRATSLMYEQYF
CDR3nt: TGTGCCAGCAGCTTGGTCTGGGACAGGGCAACCTCCCTAATGTACGAGCAGTACTTC

v_gene: TRBV28
j_gene: TRBJ1-4
d_gene: TRBD1
abundance: -
CDR3aa: CASSLGAGTGIGTNEKLFF
CDR3nt: TGTGCCAGCAGTTTAGGCGCCGGGACAGGGATCGGAACTAATGAAAAACTGTTTTTT

v_gene: TRBV9
j_gene: TRBJ1-3
d_gene: -
abundance: -
CDR3aa: CASSVGGTGNTIYF
CDR3nt: TGTGCCAGCAGCGTCGGCGGAACTGGAAACACCATATATTTT

v_gene: TRBV4-1
j_gene: TRBJ1-1
d_gene: -
abundance: -
CDR3aa: CASSQVGGNTEAFF
CDR3nt: TGCGCCAGCAGCCAAGTAGGCGGTAACACTGAAGCTTTCTTT

v_gene: TRBV4-1
j_gene: TRBJ1-2
d_gene: -
abundance: -
CDR3aa: CASSQGSGQYGYTF
CDR3nt: TGCGCCAGCAGCCAAGGGAGCGGGCAGTATGGCTACACCTTC

v_gene: TRBV28
j_gene: TRBJ1-4
d_gene: -
abundance: -
CDR3aa: CAIQGRTNEKLFF
CDR3nt: TGTGCCATTCAGGGTAGGACTAATGAAAAACTGTTTTTT

v_gene: TRBV27
j_gene: TRBJ2-7
d_gene: TRBD2
abundance: -
CDR3aa: CASRDRGSYEQYF
CDR3nt: TGTGCCAGCAGAGATCGCGGGAGCTACGAGCAGTACTTC

v_gene: TRBV28
j_gene: TRBJ1-2
d_gene: -
abundance: -
CDR3aa: CASSLGVYGYTF
CDR3nt: TGTGCCAGCAGTTTAGGGGTCTATGGCTACACCTTC

v_gene: TRBV7-2
j_gene: TRBJ2-5
d_gene: -
abundance: once
CDR3aa: CASSLGKGFKETQYF
CDR3nt: TGTGCCAGCAGCTTGGGAAAGGGGTTTAAAGAGACCCAGTACTTC

v_gene: TRBV9
j_gene: TRBJ1-1
d_gene: -
abundance: -
CDR3aa: CASSVSGATEAFF
CDR3nt: TGTGCCAGCAGCGTCAGTGGCGCAACTGAAGCTTTCTTT

v_gene: TRBV19
j_gene: TRBJ2-7
d_gene: TRBD2
abundance: -
CDR3aa: CASSGAGGPYEQYF
CDR3nt: TGTGCCAGTAGTGGAGCGGGAGGGCCCTACGAGCAGTACTTC

v_gene: TRBV9
j_gene: TRBJ1-4
d_gene: -
abundance: -
CDR3aa: CASSVEGQYNEKLFF
CDR3nt: TGTGCCAGCAGCGTAGAGGGGCAGTATAATGAAAAACTGTTTTTT

v_gene: TRBV6-5
j_gene: TRBJ2-5
d_gene: -
abundance: -
CDR3aa: CASSYFPGVQETQYF
CDR3nt: TGTGCCAGCAGTTACTTTCCGGGAGTCCAAGAGACCCAGTACTTC

v_gene: TRBV19
j_gene: TRBJ1-1
d_gene: -
abundance: -
CDR3aa: CASTRGQYTEAFF
CDR3nt: TGTGCCTCGACCCGGGGGCAGTACACTGAAGCTTTCTTT

v_gene: TRBV2
j_gene: TRBJ1-1
d_gene: TRBD1
abundance: -
CDR3aa: CASDGTGPDAEAFF
CDR3nt: TGTGCCAGCGATGGGACAGGTCCTGACGCTGAAGCTTTCTTT

v_gene: TRBV7-2
j_gene: TRBJ2-7
d_gene: TRBD2
abundance: -
CDR3aa: CASSSTSGYSYEQYF
CDR3nt: TGTGCCAGCAGTTCGACTAGCGGGTACTCCTACGAGCAGTACTTC

v_gene: TRBV28
j_gene: TRBJ1-1
d_gene: TRBD1
abundance: -
CDR3aa: CASTIQGVTEAFF
CDR3nt: TGTGCCAGCACCATACAGGGGGTCACTGAAGCTTTCTTT

v_gene: TRBV9
j_gene: TRBJ1-1
d_gene: -
abundance: -
CDR3aa: CASSNSGETVEAFF
CDR3nt: TGTGCCAGCAGCAATAGCGGGGAGACCGTTGAAGCTTTCTTT

v_gene: TRBV7-9
j_gene: TRBJ1-1
d_gene: TRBD1
abundance: -
CDR3aa: CASRPQGTGGTEAFF
CDR3nt: TGTGCCAGCAGGCCACAAGGGACAGGGGGCACTGAAGCTTTCTTT

v_gene: TRBV7-7
j_gene: TRBJ2-2
d_gene: -
abundance: -
CDR3aa: CASSLGQNTGELFF
CDR3nt: TGTGCTAGCAGCTTAGGACAGAACACCGGGGAGCTGTTTTTT

v_gene: TRBV29-1
j_gene: TRBJ2-2
d_gene: -
abundance: -
CDR3aa: CSVEGRTGELFF
CDR3nt: TGCAGCGTTGAGGGGAGGACCGGGGAGCTGTTTTTT

v_gene: TRBV13
j_gene: TRBJ2-4
d_gene: -
abundance: -
CDR3aa: CANSLVGGPLAKNIQYF
CDR3nt: TGTGCCAACAGCTTAGTAGGGGGGCCTCTAGCCAAAAACATTCAGTACTTC

v_gene: TRBV13
j_gene: TRBJ2-6
d_gene: -
abundance: -
CDR3aa: CASSLLVLSGANVLTF
CDR3nt: TGTGCCAGCAGCTTATTAGTGCTCTCTGGGGCCAACGTCCTGACTTTC

v_gene: TRBV7-6
j_gene: TRBJ2-1
d_gene: TRBD2
abundance: -
CDR3aa: CASSLAGGHNEQFF
CDR3nt: TGTGCCAGCAGCCTAGCGGGAGGGCACAATGAGCAGTTCTTC

v_gene: TRBV19
j_gene: TRBJ1-5
d_gene: -
abundance: -
CDR3aa: CASSIGGLGTAYQPQHF
CDR3nt: TGTGCCAGTAGTATAGGGGGTTTGGGCACAGCTTATCAGCCCCAGCATTTT

v_gene: TRBV7-9
j_gene: TRBJ1-1
d_gene: -
abundance: -
CDR3aa: CASSSPRQGILNTEAFF
CDR3nt: TGTGCCAGCAGCTCCCCCCGGCAGGGGATACTGAACACTGAAGCTTTCTTT

v_gene: TRBV11-2
j_gene: TRBJ2-2
d_gene: TRBD1
abundance: -
CDR3aa: CASSLPQGVNTGELFF
CDR3nt: TGTGCCAGCAGCCTCCCTCAGGGGGTGAACACCGGGGAGCTGTTTTTT

v_gene: TRBV2
j_gene: TRBJ2-2
d_gene: -
abundance: -
CDR3aa: CASSEVFVTGELFF
CDR3nt: TGTGCCAGCAGTGAGGTTTTTGTCACCGGGGAGCTGTTTTTT

v_gene: TRBV27
j_gene: TRBJ2-7
d_gene: -
abundance: -
CDR3aa: CASSLTPSYEQYF
CDR3nt: TGTGCCAGCAGCCTAACCCCTTCCTACGAGCAGTACTTC

v_gene: TRBV19
j_gene: TRBJ1-5
d_gene: -
abundance: -
CDR3aa: CASSLLPGPGPYSNQPQHF
CDR3nt: TGTGCCAGTAGTCTACTTCCGGGCCCAGGACCATATAGCAATCAGCCCCAGCATTTT

v_gene: TRBV27
j_gene: TRBJ2-1
d_gene: -
abundance: -
CDR3aa: CASRYVSSYNEQFF
CDR3nt: TGTGCCAGCCGGTATGTAAGCTCCTACAATGAGCAGTTCTTC

v_gene: TRBV7-9
j_gene: TRBJ2-3
d_gene: -
abundance: -
CDR3aa: CASSLGNYDPTDTQYF
CDR3nt: TGTGCCAGCAGCTTAGGGAACTACGATCCTACAGATACGCAGTATTTT

v_gene: TRBV5-1
j_gene: TRBJ2-7
d_gene: -
abundance: -
CDR3aa: CASSLEGEEYEQYF
CDR3nt: TGCGCCAGCAGCTTGGAGGGAGAGGAGTACGAGCAGTACTTC

v_gene: TRBV11-1
j_gene: TRBJ2-1
d_gene: TRBD2
abundance: -
CDR3aa: CASSLVILAGFTYNEQFF
CDR3nt: TGTGCCAGCAGCTTAGTGATACTAGCGGGATTCACCTACAATGAGCAGTTCTTC

v_gene: TRBV27
j_gene: TRBJ2-1
d_gene: TRBD1
abundance: -
CDR3aa: CASTSGPGQVYNEQFF
CDR3nt: TGTGCCAGCACCTCAGGGCCGGGACAGGTCTACAATGAGCAGTTCTTC

v_gene: TRBV6-5
j_gene: TRBJ2-2
d_gene: TRBD2
abundance: -
CDR3aa: CASTSGRDTGELFF
CDR3nt: TGTGCCAGCACCAGCGGGAGAGACACCGGGGAGCTGTTTTTT

v_gene: TRBV7-9
j_gene: TRBJ2-1
d_gene: -
abundance: -
CDR3aa: CASSPRRANEQFF
CDR3nt: TGTGCCAGCAGCCCTAGACGGGCCAATGAGCAGTTCTTC

v_gene: TRBV7-9
j_gene: TRBJ2-7
d_gene: -
abundance: -
CDR3aa: CASSFYGGPYEQYF
CDR3nt: TGTGCCAGCAGCTTTTACGGGGGACCCTACGAGCAGTACTTC

v_gene: TRBV19
j_gene: TRBJ1-1
d_gene: TRBD1
abundance: -
CDR3aa: CASSIRSGGASGPAFF
CDR3nt: TGTGCCAGTAGTATAAGGTCAGGGGGCGCCTCAGGGCCAGCTTTCTTT

v_gene: TRBV30
j_gene: TRBJ2-2
d_gene: -
abundance: -
CDR3aa: CAWSASRNTGELFF
CDR3nt: TGTGCCTGGAGTGCCTCAAGAAACACCGGGGAGCTGTTTTTT

v_gene: TRBV7-7
j_gene: TRBJ2-7
d_gene: -
abundance: -
CDR3aa: CASSLGPGSSYEQYF
CDR3nt: TGTGCTAGCAGCTTAGGCCCAGGAAGCTCCTACGAGCAGTACTTC

v_gene: TRBV4-1
j_gene: TRBJ2-5
d_gene: TRBD2
abundance: once
CDR3aa: CASSQMGGGALLETQYF
CDR3nt: TGCGCCAGCAGCCAGATGGGCGGGGGGGCCCTCCTAGAGACCCAGTACTTC

v_gene: TRBV15
j_gene: TRBJ1-5
d_gene: TRBD1
abundance: -
CDR3aa: CATSRERTGPSQPQHF
CDR3nt: TGTGCCACCAGCAGAGAGAGGACAGGGCCTTCCCAGCCCCAGCATTTT

v_gene: TRBV14
j_gene: TRBJ1-1
d_gene: -
abundance: -
CDR3aa: CASSPIYSGLDTEAFF
CDR3nt: TGTGCCAGCAGCCCGATCTACTCCGGGTTAGACACTGAAGCTTTCTTT

v_gene: TRBV23-1
j_gene: TRBJ2-2
d_gene: -
abundance: -
CDR3aa: CAREVAGQTTGELFF
CDR3nt: TGCGCCCGGGAGGTAGCGGGACAGACAACCGGGGAGCTGTTTTTT

v_gene: TRBV10-3
j_gene: TRBJ2-2
d_gene: -
abundance: -
CDR3aa: CAITTAGNTGELFF
CDR3nt: TGTGCCATCACCACAGCGGGGAACACCGGGGAGCTGTTTTTT

v_gene: TRBV9
j_gene: TRBJ2-1
d_gene: -
abundance: -
CDR3aa: CASSGRDGNNEQFF
CDR3nt: TGTGCCAGCAGCGGCCGGGACGGGAACAATGAGCAGTTCTTC

v_gene: TRBV5-5
j_gene: TRBJ2-1
d_gene: TRBD2
abundance: -
CDR3aa: CASKLAGADEQFF
CDR3nt: TGTGCCAGCAAACTAGCGGGAGCTGATGAGCAGTTCTTC

v_gene: TRBV4-2
j_gene: TRBJ2-1
d_gene: TRBD2
abundance: -
CDR3aa: CASSQDITSGLNEQFF
CDR3nt: TGTGCCAGCAGCCAAGATATAACTAGCGGGCTCAATGAGCAGTTCTTC

v_gene: TRBV27
j_gene: TRBJ2-1
d_gene: TRBD2
abundance: -
CDR3aa: CASSLSGSSYNEQFF
CDR3nt: TGTGCCAGCAGTTTGAGCGGGAGCTCCTACAATGAGCAGTTCTTC